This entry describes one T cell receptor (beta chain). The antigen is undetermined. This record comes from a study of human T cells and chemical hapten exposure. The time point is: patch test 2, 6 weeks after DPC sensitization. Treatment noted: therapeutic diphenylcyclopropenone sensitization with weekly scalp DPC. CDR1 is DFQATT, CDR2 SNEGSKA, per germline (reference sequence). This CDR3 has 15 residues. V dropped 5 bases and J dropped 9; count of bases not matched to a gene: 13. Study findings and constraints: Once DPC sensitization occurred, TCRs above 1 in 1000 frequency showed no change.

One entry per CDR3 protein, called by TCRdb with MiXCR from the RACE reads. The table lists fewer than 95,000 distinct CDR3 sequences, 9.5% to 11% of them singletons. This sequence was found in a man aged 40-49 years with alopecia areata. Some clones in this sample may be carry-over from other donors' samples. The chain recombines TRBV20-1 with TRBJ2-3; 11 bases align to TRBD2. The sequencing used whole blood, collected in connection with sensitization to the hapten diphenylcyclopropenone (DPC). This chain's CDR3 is CSALRTSGLGETQYF. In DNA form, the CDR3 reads TGCAGTGCTCTTAGGACTAGCGGGCTAGGGGAGACGCAGTATTTT.